Each of the 10 T cell receptor beta chains below was sequenced from the same sample in a study of human thymus T cells. Produced via immunoSEQ multiplex PCR; TCRdb's table is partial and in-frame only. The sample has approximately 49,000 clones, 85% to 95% seen once. The sequenced sample consisted of blood. These receptors came from a girl under three years old with a congenital heart defect but otherwise immunologically healthy.

The gene calls are TRBV19 and TRBJ1-4; a possible D gene is TRBD1 (6 bases). The CDR3 loop spans 16 amino acids. V dropped 3 bases and J dropped 8 bases, with 19 bases sitting between them. Germline V gene lookup returns CDR1 LNHDA and CDR2 SQIVND (reference sequence). The CDR3 coding sequence is TGTGCCAGTAGTATGGTCACAGGGAGCCCGGGGGAAAAACTGTTTTTT. This gives the protein CASSMVTGSPGEKLFF.

Here the CDR3 reads CASSPQGQVYGYTF. For the CDR3, the DNA is TGTGCCAGCAGCCCCCAGGGGCAGGTCTATGGCTACACCTTC. The gene calls are TRBV5-4 and TRBJ1-2, with D possibly TRBD1 on 6 matching bases. The germline CDR1 and CDR2 sequences are SGHNT and YYREEE (reference sequence). V was pared by 4 bases and J by 4 bases, with 14 bases between. CDR3 length: 14 residues.

The chain couples TRBV7-2 to TRBJ2-3, with 8 bases aligning to TRBD2. V was pared by 1 base and J by 1 base, with 4 bases of the junction left unmatched. The CDR3 has 16 amino acids. Germline CDR1 SGHTA, CDR2 FQGNSA. CDR3 in amino acids: CASSLDAGLGTDTQYF. In DNA, the CDR3 is TGTGCCAGCAGCTTAGATGCGGGACTAGGCACAGATACGCAGTATTTT.

The V gene is TRBV6-1, the J gene TRBJ1-2, with TRBD1 matching 8 bases. Germline values: CDR1 MNHNS, CDR2 SASEGT. There are 13 residues in the CDR3. The CDR3 region has the DNA TGTACCTCCTCGGACAGGGTCAGGAGTGGCTACACCTTC. Encoded protein: CTSSDRVRSGYTF.

V is TRBV28 and J is TRBJ2-7, with D possibly TRBD1 on 5 matching bases. This CDR3 spans 12 amino acids. Trimming removed 6 bases at V and 8 bases at J, with 14 bases between. Germline values: CDR1 MDHEN, CDR2 SYDVKM. The CDR3 is CASSLLQEKQYF. As DNA, the CDR3 is TGTGCCAGCAGCTTGCTACAGGAAAAGCAGTACTTC.

The CDR3 nucleotides are TGTGCCAGCAGTACGATAGGGTTGAACATTCAGTACTTC. It specifies CASSTIGLNIQYF. This chain joins TRBV2 and TRBJ2-4; D remains unclear. Trimming stripped 5 bases from V and 7 bases from J, with 12 bases between. Germline values: CDR1 SNHLY, CDR2 FYNNEI. This CDR3 spans 13 amino acids.

This chain joins TRBV27 and TRBJ2-7; TRBD1 matches 7 bases. V lost 5 bases, J lost 4 bases, and 11 bases stayed unmatched. Germline V gene sequence: CDR1 MNHEY, CDR2 SMNVEV (reference sequence). This CDR3 spans 15 amino acids. This CDR3 reads CASSQGTDGLYEQYF. The CDR3 region has the DNA TGTGCCAGCAGTCAGGGGACAGACGGACTGTACGAGCAGTACTTC.

The chain couples TRBV15 to TRBJ2-7; tentatively, D is TRBD1 or TRBD2 (5 bases each). Germline lookup yields CDR1 LNHNV and CDR2 YYDKDF (reference sequence). This CDR3 contains 20 residues. Trimming shortened V by 0 bases and J by 2 bases, and 26 bases separated the two germline ends. CDR3 sequence reads: CATSREDSGPQSLLPYEQYF. For the CDR3, the DNA is TGTGCCACCAGCAGAGAGGACTCGGGACCCCAAAGCCTCCTCCCCTACGAGCAGTACTTC.

This chain connects TRBV5-6 to TRBJ2-3; D not resolved. Trimming removed 2 bases from V and 7 bases from J, with 5 bases in between. Looked up from germline, CDR1 is SGHDT and CDR2 is YYEEEE. The CDR3 sequence is 11 residues long. CDR3 sequence (DNA): TGTGCCAGCAGCTTCCAAAATACGCAGTATTTT. As protein: CASSFQNTQYF. The whole variable domain, remainder taken from reference TRBV5-6 and TRBJ2-3, is DAGVTQSPTHLIKTRGQQVTLRCSPKSGHDTVSWYQQALGQGPQFIFQYYEEEERQRGNFPDRFSGHQFPNYSSELNVNALLLGDSALYLCASSFQNTQYFGPGTRLTVL.

The V and J genes are TRBV19 and TRBJ2-3; 7 bases agree with TRBD1. This CDR3 is 15 amino acids long. J was trimmed by 2 bases and V by 5 bases; bases with no gene match: 7. Germline values: CDR1 LNHDA, CDR2 SQIVND (reference sequence). The CDR3: CASSPRDRLTDTQYF. For the CDR3, the DNA is TGTGCCAGTAGTCCCCGGGACAGACTCACAGATACGCAGTATTTT.